Listed below are T cell receptor beta chains from one sample, sequenced in a study of T cell repertoires in cytomegalovirus infection. TCRdb re-derived calls from the reads in MiXCR, one entry per CDR3 protein. The data contain under 800,000 distinct CDR3 sequences, 24% of them singletons. The sample consisted of CD8+ T cells from PBMCs. The source is a human donor in good health (CMV status not recorded). Some clones in this sample may be carry-over from other donors' samples. Each CDR3 is given with its conserved first and last residue. D genes are given only for firm matches. For some rows the clone size is stated as once, few or many, or as a class when expanded; others skip it.

D | J | size | V | length | DNA | CDR3
NA | TRBJ2-1 | NA | TRBV20-1 | 9 | TGCAGTACCCTGAATGAGCAGTTCTTC | CSTLNEQFF
NA | TRBJ1-5 | NA | TRBV20-1 | 12 | TGCAGCGCCGAGGGGATCAATCAGCCCCAGCATTTT | CSAEGINQPQHF
TRBD2 | TRBJ2-2 | NA | TRBV19 | 19 | TGTGCCAGTACCCTATTCGGGACTAGCGGGGTCCCGTACACCGGGGAGCTGTTTTTT | CASTLFGTSGVPYTGELFF
NA | TRBJ1-2 | few | TRBV2 | 12 | TGTGCCAGCGGTGAGGTAAACTATGGCTACACCTTC | CASGEVNYGYTF
NA | TRBJ1-1 | few | TRBV29-1 | 11 | TGCAGCGCCCTTGGTCCCACTGAAGCTTTCTTT | CSALGPTEAFF
NA | TRBJ2-3 | NA | TRBV4-1 | 14 | TGCGCCAGCCGCACAGGTATCGGCTTGGATACGCAGTATTTT | CASRTGIGLDTQYF
NA | TRBJ2-1 | NA | TRBV24-1 | 14 | TGTGCCACCAGTGAACCTACACAGGGCAATGAGCAGTTCTTC | CATSEPTQGNEQFF
NA | TRBJ2-1 | NA | TRBV9 | 14 | TGTGCCAGCAGCGCCCCGGCGTCCTACAATGAGCAGTTCTTC | CASSAPASYNEQFF
TRBD2 | TRBJ2-5 | few | TRBV12-3/TRBV12-4 | 17 | TGTGCCAGCAGTTTTTCGACTAGCGGGGGGAGTGAAGAGACCCAGTACTTC | CASSFSTSGGSEETQYF
TRBD2 | TRBJ2-3 | many | TRBV7-8 | 15 | TGTGCCAGCAGCCTGGGACTACCCAGGGCAGATACGCAGTATTTT | CASSLGLPRADTQYF
NA | TRBJ1-1 | few | TRBV4-2 | 14 | TGTGCCAGCAGCCAAGGGGGCCAGGGGAGTGAAGCTTTCTTT | CASSQGGQGSEAFF
TRBD2 | TRBJ2-3 | NA | TRBV6-6 | 20 | TGTGCCAGCAGTTACTCGAGCGGGGGGGCAACTCTCACTAGCACAGATACGCAGTATTTT | CASSYSSGGATLTSTDTQYF
NA | TRBJ2-1 | NA | TRBV2 | 14 | TGTGCCAGCAGCCCGACAGGAGACGACAATGAGCAGTTCTTC | CASSPTGDDNEQFF
NA | TRBJ1-5 | few | TRBV24-1 | 21 | TGTGCCACCAGTGATCCCTACCGGGGACGGGACCCCGAGTATAGCAATCAGCCCCAGCATTTT | CATSDPYRGRDPEYSNQPQHF
NA | TRBJ2-2 | few | TRBV10-3 | 14 | TGTGCCATCAGTGAAAGGGGGAACACCGGGGAGCTGTTTTTT | CAISERGNTGELFF
NA | TRBJ2-1 | NA | TRBV5-4 | 13 | TGTGCCAGCAGGCGGGGTTTCGACAATGAGCAGTTCTTC | CASRRGFDNEQFF
NA | TRBJ1-1 | many | TRBV7-2 | 15 | TGTGCCAGCAGCTTAAAGCCGGGGGCGAGGGCTGAAGCTTTCTTT | CASSLKPGARAEAFF
NA | TRBJ1-1 | few | TRBV7-9 | 20 | TGTGCCAGCAGCTCGCCGCCGGACCGGGAGAACCCTTACATGAACACTGAAGCTTTCTTT | CASSSPPDRENPYMNTEAFF
NA | TRBJ2-3 | NA | TRBV14 | 16 | TGTGCCAGCAGCCAATTTGGAAGGGGAGACACAGATACGCAGTATTTT | CASSQFGRGDTDTQYF
TRBD2 | TRBJ2-1 | few | TRBV5-6 | 15 | TGTGCCAGCAGCGACCCTTCGACTAGCCCTAATGAGCAGTTCTTC | CASSDPSTSPNEQFF
NA | TRBJ2-7 | NA | TRBV5-1 | 14 | TGCGCCAGCGGCTTGTCGGTGGGGCTTTACGAGCAGTACTTC | CASGLSVGLYEQYF
TRBD1 | TRBJ1-2 | NA | TRBV6-2/TRBV6-3 | 13 | TGTGCCAGCATACCGGACAGGGGGCTTGGCTACACCTTC | CASIPDRGLGYTF
TRBD1 | TRBJ1-2 | few | TRBV6-6 | 14 | TGTGCCAGCAGTTACCGGGACAGGGACTATGGCTACACCTTC | CASSYRDRDYGYTF
NA | TRBJ1-6 | few | TRBV12-5 | 17 | TGTGCTAGTGGCCGGCTGCCAATACCCTCCTATAATTCACCCCTCCACTTT | CASGRLPIPSYNSPLHF